The next 2 T cell receptor beta chains were all read from a single sample in a study of cytotoxic CD8 clonotypes in ibrutinib-treated CLL (dated by TCRdb to about 2021). Library creation used the immunoSEQ multiplex PCR assay. TCRdb limited this immuneACCESS table to in-frame rearrangements with V and J called. A share of clones is missing; checked studies link under half to unresolved V genes, and the rest is unexplained. In all, the sample holds 150,000 or so clones, and approximately 81% of those were seen once. The top ten clones comprise around 13% of the sample. Explained via the paper, the time point label denotes: approximately eleven months on ibrutinib. Material: PBMCs, obtained after 12 months of ibrutinib treatment. These receptors were collected from a human donor with chronic lymphocytic leukemia.

The V call is TRBV5-6, the J call TRBJ2-7; 10 nucleotides agree with TRBD2. Germline-derived CDR1 and CDR2 are SGHDT and YYEEEE. The CDR3 loop spans 17 amino acids. Trimming cost V 3 bases and J 0 bases; bases outside gene matches: 9. The CDR3 DNA sequence: TGTGCCAGCAGCTACCAAGCTGGACTAGCGGACTCCTACGAGCAGTACTTC. The encoded protein is CASSYQAGLADSYEQYF.

V usage is TRBV10-3 and J usage is TRBJ1-1; TRBD1 matches 7 bases. Germline V gene lookup returns CDR1 ENHRY and CDR2 SYGVKD. With V trimmed by 4 bases and J by 1 base, 3 bases remained unmatched. This CDR3 is 14 amino acids long. The DNA for the CDR3 is TGTGCCATCAGTGTACAGGGGAAGAACACTGAAGCTTTCTTT. Translating gives CAISVQGKNTEAFF.